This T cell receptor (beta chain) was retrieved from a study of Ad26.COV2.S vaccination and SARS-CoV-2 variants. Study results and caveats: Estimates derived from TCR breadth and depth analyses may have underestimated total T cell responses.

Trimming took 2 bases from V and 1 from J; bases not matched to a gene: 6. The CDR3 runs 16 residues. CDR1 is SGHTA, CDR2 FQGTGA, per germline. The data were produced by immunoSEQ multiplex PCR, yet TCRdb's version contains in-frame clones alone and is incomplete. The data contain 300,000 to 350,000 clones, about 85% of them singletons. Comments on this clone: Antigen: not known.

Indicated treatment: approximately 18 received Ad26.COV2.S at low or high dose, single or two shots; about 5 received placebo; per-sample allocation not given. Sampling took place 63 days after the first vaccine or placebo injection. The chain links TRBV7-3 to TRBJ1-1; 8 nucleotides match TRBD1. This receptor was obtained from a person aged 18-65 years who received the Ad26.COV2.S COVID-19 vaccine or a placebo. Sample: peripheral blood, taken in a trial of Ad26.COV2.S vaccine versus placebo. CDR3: CASSLGQGTENTEAFF. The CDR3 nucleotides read TGTGCCAGCAGCTTAGGACAGGGAACAGAGAACACTGAAGCTTTCTTT. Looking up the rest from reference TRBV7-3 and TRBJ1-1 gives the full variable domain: GAGVSQTPSNKVTEKGKYVELRCDPISGHTALYWYRQSLGQGPEFLIYFQGTGAADDSGLPNDRFFAVRPEGSVSTLKIQRTERGDSAVYLCASSLGQGTENTEAFFGQGTRLTVV.